The entry that follows covers one TCR beta chain sequence. Measured with immunoSEQ multiplex PCR; TCRdb has only the in-frame clones, and not every one. The sample carries approximately 250,000 clones, roughly 88% recorded once. This entry belongs to a study of blood T cell repertoires in COVID-19. About the research overall: T cells, B-cell-depleted T cells, or PBMCs provided the cDNA or gDNA that served as material.

The receptor's source is a woman aged 70-85 years with COVID-19, enrolled during active disease. The sequencing sample was made of peripheral blood.

The CDR3 protein is CASSQDRLLYEQYF. CDR3 DNA sequence: TGCGCCAGCAGCCAAGATCGACTTCTCTACGAGCAGTACTTC. The chain combines TRBV4-1 with TRBJ2-7; D gene ambiguous. CDR3 length: 14 residues. Looked up from germline, CDR1 is MGHRA and CDR2 is YSYEKL. V gave up 0 bases and J gave up 3 bases, with 9 bases separating them.